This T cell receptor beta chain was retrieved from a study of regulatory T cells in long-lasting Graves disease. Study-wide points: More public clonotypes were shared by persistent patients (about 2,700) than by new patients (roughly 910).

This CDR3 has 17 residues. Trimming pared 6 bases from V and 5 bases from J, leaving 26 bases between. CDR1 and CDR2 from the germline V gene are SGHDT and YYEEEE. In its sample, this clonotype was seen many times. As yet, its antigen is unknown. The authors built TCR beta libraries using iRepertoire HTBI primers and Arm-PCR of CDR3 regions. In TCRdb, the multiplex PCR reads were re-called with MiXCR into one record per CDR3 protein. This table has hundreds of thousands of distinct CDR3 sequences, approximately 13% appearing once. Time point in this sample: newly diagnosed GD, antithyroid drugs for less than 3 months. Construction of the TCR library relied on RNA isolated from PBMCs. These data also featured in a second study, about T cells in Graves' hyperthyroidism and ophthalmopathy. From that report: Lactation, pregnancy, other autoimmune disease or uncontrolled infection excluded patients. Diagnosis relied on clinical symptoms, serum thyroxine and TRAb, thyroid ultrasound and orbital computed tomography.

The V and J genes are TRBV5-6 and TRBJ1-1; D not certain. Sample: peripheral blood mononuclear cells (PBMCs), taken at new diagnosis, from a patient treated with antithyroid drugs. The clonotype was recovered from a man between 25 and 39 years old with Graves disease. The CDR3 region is CASTGSSGGPTTTEAFF. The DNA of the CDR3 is TGTGCCAGCACCGGGTCGTCGGGCGGCCCTACCACAACTGAAGCTTTCTTT. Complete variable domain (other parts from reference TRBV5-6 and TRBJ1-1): DAGVTQSPTHLIKTRGQQVTLRCSPKSGHDTVSWYQQALGQGPQFIFQYYEEEERQRGNFPDRFSGHQFPNYSSELNVNALLLGDSALYLCASTGSSGGPTTTEAFFGQGTRLTVV.